This TCR beta chain was sequenced in a study of T cells in Graves' hyperthyroidism and ophthalmopathy. Points from the study as a whole: The blood repertoire included most of the expanded thyroid clonotypes above 0.001.

Template material for amplifying TCR beta CDR3 regions consisted of RNA transcripts. The HTBI primer set drove a first-round RT-PCR of the TCR CDR3. TCRdb called the multiplex PCR reads again in MiXCR, with one record for every CDR3 protein. The table lists around 720,000 distinct CDR3 sequences, under 45% of them singletons. A remark on this clonotype: The antigen remains unidentified.

The receptor's source is a woman between 40 and 55 years old with Graves' hyperthyroidism. The sample was blood.

DNA for the CDR3: TGCGCCAGCCTGGGAGCTGGAAACACCATATATTTT. Its translation is CASLGAGNTIYF. J is TRBJ1-3 and V is TRBV10-1; no definite D call. V dropped 8 bases and J dropped 2 bases, with 7 bases sitting between them. Germline values: CDR1 WNHNN, CDR2 SYGVQD (reference sequence). The CDR3 is made up of 12 amino acids.